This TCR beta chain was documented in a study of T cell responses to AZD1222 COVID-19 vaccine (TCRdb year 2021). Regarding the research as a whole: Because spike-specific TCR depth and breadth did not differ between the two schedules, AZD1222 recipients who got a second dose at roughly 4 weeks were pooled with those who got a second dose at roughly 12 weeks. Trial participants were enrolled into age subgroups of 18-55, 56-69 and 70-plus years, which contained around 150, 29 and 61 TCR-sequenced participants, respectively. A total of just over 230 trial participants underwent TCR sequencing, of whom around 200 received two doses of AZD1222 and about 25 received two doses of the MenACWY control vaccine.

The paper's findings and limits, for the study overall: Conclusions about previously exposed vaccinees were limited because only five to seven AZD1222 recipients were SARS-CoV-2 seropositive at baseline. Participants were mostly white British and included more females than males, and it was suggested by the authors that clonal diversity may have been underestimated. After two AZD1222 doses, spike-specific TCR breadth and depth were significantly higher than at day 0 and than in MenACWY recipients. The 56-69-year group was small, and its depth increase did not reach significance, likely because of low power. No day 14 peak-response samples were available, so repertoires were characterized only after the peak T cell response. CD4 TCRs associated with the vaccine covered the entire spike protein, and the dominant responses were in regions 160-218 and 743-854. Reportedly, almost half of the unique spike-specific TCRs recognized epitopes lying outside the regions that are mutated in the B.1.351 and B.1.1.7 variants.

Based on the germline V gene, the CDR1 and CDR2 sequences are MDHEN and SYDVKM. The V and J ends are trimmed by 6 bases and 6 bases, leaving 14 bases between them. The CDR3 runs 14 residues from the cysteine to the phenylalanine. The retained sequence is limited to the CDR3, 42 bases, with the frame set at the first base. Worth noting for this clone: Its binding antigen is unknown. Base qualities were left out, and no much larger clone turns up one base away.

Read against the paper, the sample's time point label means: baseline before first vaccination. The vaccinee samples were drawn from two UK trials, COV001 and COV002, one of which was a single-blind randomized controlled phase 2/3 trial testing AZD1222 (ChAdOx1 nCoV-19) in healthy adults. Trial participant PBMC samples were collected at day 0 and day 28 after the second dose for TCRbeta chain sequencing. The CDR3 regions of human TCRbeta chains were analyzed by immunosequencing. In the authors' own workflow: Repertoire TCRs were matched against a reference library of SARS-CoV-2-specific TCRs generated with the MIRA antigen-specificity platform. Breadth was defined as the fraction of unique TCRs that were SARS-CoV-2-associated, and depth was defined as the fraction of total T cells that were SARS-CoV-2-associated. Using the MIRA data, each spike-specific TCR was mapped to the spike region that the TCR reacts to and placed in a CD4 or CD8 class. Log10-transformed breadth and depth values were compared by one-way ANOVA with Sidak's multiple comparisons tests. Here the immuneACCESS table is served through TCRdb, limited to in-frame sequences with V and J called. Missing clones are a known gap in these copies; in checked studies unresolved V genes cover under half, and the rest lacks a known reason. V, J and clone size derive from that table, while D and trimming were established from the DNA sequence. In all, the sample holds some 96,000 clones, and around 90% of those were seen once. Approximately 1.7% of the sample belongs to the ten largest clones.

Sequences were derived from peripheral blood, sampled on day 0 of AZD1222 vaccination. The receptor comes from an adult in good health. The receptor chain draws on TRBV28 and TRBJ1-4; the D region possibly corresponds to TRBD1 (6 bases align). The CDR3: CASRWAGEDEKLFF. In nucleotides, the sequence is TGTGCCAGCAGATGGGCAGGGGAGGATGAAAAACTGTTTTTT.